One and the same sample provided the 22 T cell receptor beta chains below, sequenced in a study of T cell responses to AZD1222 COVID-19 vaccine. Only in-frame clones appear in the TCRdb table, and some are missing; sequencing was by immunoSEQ multiplex PCR. Of some 150,000 clones in the sample, roughly 88% were seen once. Sequencing was performed on peripheral blood, taken 28 days after the second AZD1222 dose. Receptors originate from an adult who received the AZD1222 COVID-19 vaccine.

The V and J genes are TRBV5-1 and TRBJ1-1; tentatively, D is TRBD1 (5 bases). This CDR3 region has 14 residues. V shed 1 base and J shed 7 bases, with 14 bases lying between them. Germline V lookup: CDR1 SGHRS, CDR2 YFSETQ. CDR3 bases: TGCGCCAGCAGCTTGCGAGAGGGGTTAGGTGAAGCTTTCTTT. Residues: CASSLREGLGEAFF.

The V gene is TRBV7-2, the J gene TRBJ1-2, with a possible D match to TRBD1 (5 bases). Trimming pared 6 bases from V and 7 bases from J, leaving 12 bases between. Germline-derived CDR1 and CDR2 are SGHTA and FQGNSA. This CDR3 comprises 12 residues. The CDR3 DNA is TGTGCCAGCAGGTCAGGGTGGGGTGGCTACACCTTC. It yields the protein CASRSGWGGYTF.

J is TRBJ1-1 and V is TRBV4-3; 7 bases match TRBD1. The germline gives CDR1 LGHNA, CDR2 YSLEER. The CDR3 loop spans 17 amino acids. After removal of 2 bases from V and 7 bases from J, the junction contained 16 bases not matched to a gene. CDR3: CASSQYYASGTVHEAFF. The CDR3 DNA follows: TGCGCCAGCAGCCAATACTATGCCTCCGGGACAGTCCATGAAGCTTTCTTT.

This clone appeared a single time. V gene TRBV19 combines with J gene TRBJ1-1; D is unresolved. The CDR3 has 12 residues. Trimming shortened V by 6 bases and J by 2 bases, and 7 bases separated the two germline ends. The germline CDR1 and CDR2 sequences are LNHDA and SQIVND (reference sequence). The CDR3 region is CASRSQNTEAFF. CDR3 bases: TGTGCCAGTAGATCCCAAAACACTGAAGCTTTCTTT.

V gene TRBV5-1 combines with J gene TRBJ1-2, with TRBD1 identical over 11 bases. Losses at the gene ends were 4 bases for V and 8 bases for J; bases not matched to a gene: 16. Germline V CDR1 and CDR2: SGHRS, YFSETQ. This CDR3 region has 17 residues. CDR3 in DNA: TGCGCCAGCAGCCCGCCCGGGACAGGGGGGTCTTTGAGAGGCTACACCTTC. Protein sequence: CASSPPGTGGSLRGYTF.

The rearrangement links TRBV11-2 to TRBJ2-7; D unclear. This CDR3 has 11 residues. CDR1 SGHAT and CDR2 FQNNGV come from the germline V gene. Trimming took 5 bases from V and 3 from J, leaving 5 bases between them. The DNA for the CDR3 is TGTGCCAGCAGCACCGGCTACGAGCAGTACTTC. It is translated as CASSTGYEQYF.

J is TRBJ1-2 and V is TRBV13; TRBD1 matches at 7 bases. Trimming removed 5 bases from V and 0 bases from J; junction bases left unmatched: 15. This CDR3 region has 18 residues. Germline V gene sequence: CDR1 PRHDT, CDR2 FYEKMQ (reference sequence). This chain's CDR3 is CASSHSGVGGGSNYGYTF. The CDR3 DNA sequence: TGTGCCAGCAGCCACTCAGGTGTAGGGGGCGGCTCTAACTATGGCTACACCTTC.

The chain links TRBV19 to TRBJ1-5; 8 nucleotides agree with TRBD1. Germline lookup yields CDR1 LNHDA and CDR2 SQIVND (reference sequence). The CDR3 spans 14 residues. Trimming removed 6 bases from V and 7 bases from J; junction bases left unmatched: 8. The CDR3 DNA reads as TGTGCCAGTAGCTTAGACAGGGGAGGACAGCCCCAGCATTTT. The encoded protein is CASSLDRGGQPQHF.

The chain combines TRBV4-1 with TRBJ1-5; TRBD1 matches 7 bases. The germline CDR1 and CDR2 sequences are MGHRA and YSYEKL. The trim removed 0 bases at V and 4 bases at J, leaving 6 bases unmatched. The CDR3 runs to 16 residues. The CDR3 DNA sequence: TGCGCCAGCAGCCAAGATCGCTGGGACAGAAATCAGCCCCAGCATTTT. Its translation is CASSQDRWDRNQPQHF.

This chain connects TRBV12-3 or TRBV12-4 to TRBJ1-1; perhaps TRBD1 as D (5 bases). The CDR3 is 11 residues long. V was trimmed by 8 bases and J by 6 bases, leaving 10 bases between them. The CDR3, as DNA: TGTGCCAGCGGGAGGGGTCCTGAAGCTTTCTTT. Encoded protein: CASGRGPEAFF.

To note about this clone: This CDR3 is also generated by other DNA sequences in the sample. CDR3 in DNA: TGCGCCAGCAGCTTAGGGGATACGCAGTATTTT. This encodes CASSLGDTQYF. This chain joins TRBV5-1 and TRBJ2-3, with D unresolved. This CDR3 comprises 11 residues. V dropped 2 bases and J dropped 6 bases, with 4 bases sitting between them. In germline, CDR1 is SGHRS, CDR2 YFSETQ.

Notes on this clone: A junction end diverges from the germline sequence, so it may reflect a read error. The rearrangement joins TRBV3-1 (or the pseudogene TRBV3-2) to TRBJ1-2; D perhaps matches TRBD1 (5 bases). CDR3 length equals 13 residues. Germline CDR1 is LGHDT and CDR2 is YNNKEL (reference sequence). The CDR3 spells CASSQDEGRGYTF. CDR3 DNA: TGTGCCAGCAGCCAAGATGAGGGACGCGGCTACACTTTC.

This chain connects TRBV28 to TRBJ1-5; D might be TRBD1 (5 bases). The CDR3 is 16 residues long. Germline V gene data show CDR1 as MDHEN and CDR2 as SYDVKM. V was cut by 2 bases and J by 0 bases, with 11 bases left in between. The CDR3 region is CASSLADRYSNQPQHF. As DNA, the CDR3 is TGTGCCAGCAGTTTAGCCGACAGATATAGCAATCAGCCCCAGCATTTT.

This clone showed up just a few times. V and J are TRBV4-3 and TRBJ1-3; D gene ambiguous. The CDR3 is made up of 15 amino acids. Trimming removed 0 bases from V and 0 bases from J, with 6 bases in between. Germline loops: CDR1 LGHNA, CDR2 YSLEER. The CDR3: CASSQDFDSGNTIYF. The DNA of the CDR3 is TGCGCCAGCAGCCAAGATTTCGACTCTGGAAACACCATATATTTT.

The rearrangement uses TRBV5-6 and TRBJ1-2, with TRBD1 identical over 7 bases. V lost 0 bases and J lost 1; bases outside the gene matches: 3. CDR3 length equals 15 residues. Per germline, CDR1 SGHDT and CDR2 YYEEEE. CDR3 protein: CASSLEGASNYGYTF. The CDR3 DNA reads TGTGCCAGCAGCTTGGAGGGGGCAAGTAACTATGGCTACACCTTC.

The rearrangement joins TRBV18 to TRBJ1-1; 8 bases align to TRBD1. This CDR3 contains 13 residues. V lost 5 bases to trimming and J lost 5 bases; unmatched junction nucleotides: 4. Germline V lookup: CDR1 KGHSH, CDR2 LQKENI. CDR3 protein: CASSGTGETEAFF. CDR3 DNA: TGTGCCAGCTCAGGGACAGGAGAGACTGAAGCTTTCTTT.

This sequence joins TRBV5-1 and TRBJ1-2; 7 bases map to TRBD1. V dropped 2 bases and J dropped 8; count of bases not matched to a gene: 6. CDR1 is SGHRS and CDR2 is YFSETQ in the germline V gene. This CDR3 region has 13 residues. The CDR3: CASSFDRVEGYTF. CDR3 in DNA: TGCGCCAGCAGCTTCGACAGGGTGGAAGGCTACACCTTC.

The chain links TRBV3-1 (or the pseudogene TRBV3-2) to TRBJ1-1; D is unresolved. Per germline, CDR1 LGHDT and CDR2 YNNKEL (reference sequence). V was clipped by 2 bases and J by 7 bases, with 5 bases between them. This CDR3 spans 11 amino acids. The DNA of the CDR3 is TGTGCCAGCAGCCAATCGTTTGAAGCTTTCTTT. It specifies CASSQSFEAFF.

This clone was observed a few times. The J gene is TRBJ1-2, the V gene TRBV18; D is unresolved. The V end lost 3 bases, the J end lost 4 bases, and 12 bases lay between the germline ends. CDR1 and CDR2 from the germline V gene are KGHSH and LQKENI. CDR3 length equals 14 residues. Here the CDR3 reads CASSPLDGSYGYTF. The CDR3 nucleotides read TGTGCCAGCTCACCCCTAGACGGCAGCTATGGCTACACCTTC.

The rearrangement uses TRBV30 and TRBJ2-1, with a possible D match to TRBD1 (5 bases). The CDR3 has 12 residues. V lost 6 bases and J 2 bases, leaving 8 bases between the germline ends. Germline V CDR1 and CDR2: GTSNPN, SVGIG (reference sequence). CDR3 nucleotides: TGTGCCTGTGACAGTCCCTACAATGAGCAGTTCTTC. Translating gives CACDSPYNEQFF.

The chain uses TRBV2 and TRBJ1-5, with D maybe TRBD1 (5 bases). There are 15 residues in the CDR3. Germline-derived CDR1 and CDR2 are SNHLY and FYNNEI. The germline V and J ends were trimmed by 4 bases and 4 bases, with 14 bases remaining between them. The chain's CDR3 is CASSGGAGLNQPQHF. The CDR3 coding sequence is TGTGCCAGCAGTGGAGGGGCAGGGCTGAATCAGCCCCAGCATTTT.

V and J are TRBV5-1 and TRBJ2-5; D unresolved. CDR3 length: 11 residues. Germline loops: CDR1 SGHRS, CDR2 YFSETQ. Between the trimmed V and J ends, which lost 8 bases and 5 bases, there was a span of 10 bases. The CDR3 coding sequence is TGCGCCAGTACGGTTGGCGAGACCCAGTACTTC. It yields the protein CASTVGETQYF.